These 7 T cell receptor beta chains were all obtained from the same sample, sequenced in a study of T cell repertoires in cytomegalovirus infection. Antigens of these TCRs are unknown. TCRdb re-analysed the reads in MiXCR, keeping a single row per CDR3 protein. The sample has about 830,000 distinct CDR3 sequences, about 31% seen once. The sequencing used cultured CD8+ T cells from PBMCs, collected from culture after CMV antigen stimulation. The receptors come from a human donor in good health (CMV status not recorded). Some clones in this sample may be carry-over from other donors' samples.

The chain links TRBV12-5 to TRBJ2-1, with 11 bases that match TRBD2. Trimming removed 1 base from V and 4 bases from J; junction bases left unmatched: 9. This CDR3 is built from 18 residues. The germline V gene has CDR1 LGHNT and CDR2 FRNRAP. The CDR3 protein is CASGLGILAGEWYNEQFF. Written as DNA, the CDR3 is TGTGCTAGTGGTTTGGGCATACTAGCGGGGGAGTGGTACAATGAGCAGTTCTTC.

As for this clonotype: One end of the junction fails to match germline, which may point to a read error. The CDR3 spells CANSSPARTEVPLHF. The CDR3 region has the DNA TGTGCCAACAGTTCCCCAGCCAGGACGGAGGTTCCCCTCCACTTT. The V call is TRBV12-3 or TRBV12-4, the J call TRBJ1-6; D uncertain. The CDR3 is 15 residues long.

V gene TRBV18 combines with J gene TRBJ1-1; D ambiguous. Trimming shortened V by 0 bases and J by 3 bases, and 5 bases separated the two germline ends. The CDR3 is 13 amino acids. Germline CDR1 is KGHSH and CDR2 is LQKENI. The CDR3 DNA is TGTGCCAGCTCACCACCAATGGACACTGAAGCTTTCTTT. It specifies CASSPPMDTEAFF.

The genes are TRBV14 and TRBJ2-7; D assignment may be TRBD1 or TRBD2 (7 bases each). V was cut by 0 bases and J by 2 bases, with 14 bases left in between. Germline V gene data show CDR1 as SGHDN and CDR2 as FVKESK. The CDR3 is 16 amino acids. CDR3 DNA sequence: TGTGCCAGCAGCCAAGATAGCGGGCAGGGGGCCTACGAGCAGTACGTC. Translating it yields CASSQDSGQGAYEQYV.

The chain recombines TRBV6-1 with TRBJ2-7, with unresolved D. Trimming took 3 bases from V and 3 from J, leaving 6 bases between them. CDR3 length: 12 amino acids. From germline, CDR1 is MNHNS and CDR2 SASEGT. The CDR3 sequence is CASSDLYYEQYV. The CDR3 DNA reads TGTGCCAGCAGTGATCTGTACTACGAGCAGTACGTC.

A few counts support this clonotype. V is TRBV6-1 and J is TRBJ1-1; unclear D gene. V shed 7 bases and J shed 0 bases, with 9 bases lying between them. CDR1 and CDR2 from the germline V gene are MNHNS and SASEGT. CDR3 size: 13 residues. The CDR3 DNA reads as TGTGCCAGCAAATTGGGAGTGAACACTGAAGCTTTCTTT. This encodes CASKLGVNTEAFF.

The V and J genes are TRBV10-3 and TRBJ2-7, with a possible D match to TRBD2 (5 bases). The CDR3 totals 14 residues. Trimming pared 0 bases from V and 3 bases from J, leaving 9 bases between. Germline loops: CDR1 ENHRY, CDR2 SYGVKD. The CDR3 region has the DNA TGTGCCATCAGTGAGTCCGCGGGTATCTACGAGCAGTACGTC. This translates into CAISESAGIYEQYV.